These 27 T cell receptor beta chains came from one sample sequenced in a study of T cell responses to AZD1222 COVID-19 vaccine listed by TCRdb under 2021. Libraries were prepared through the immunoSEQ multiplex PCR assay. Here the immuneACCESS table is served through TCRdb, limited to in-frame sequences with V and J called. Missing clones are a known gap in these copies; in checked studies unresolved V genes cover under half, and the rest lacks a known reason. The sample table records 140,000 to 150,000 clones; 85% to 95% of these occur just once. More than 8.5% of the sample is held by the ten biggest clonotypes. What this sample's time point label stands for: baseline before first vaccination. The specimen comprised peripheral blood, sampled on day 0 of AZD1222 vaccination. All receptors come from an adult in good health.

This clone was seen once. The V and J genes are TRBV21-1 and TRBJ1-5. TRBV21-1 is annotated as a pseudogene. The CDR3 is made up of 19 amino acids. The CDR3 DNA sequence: TGTGCCAGCAGCTCCAAGGTTGAGGACCAACACTACGTGGATCAGCCCCAGCATTTT. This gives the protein CASSSKVEDQHYVDQPQHF.

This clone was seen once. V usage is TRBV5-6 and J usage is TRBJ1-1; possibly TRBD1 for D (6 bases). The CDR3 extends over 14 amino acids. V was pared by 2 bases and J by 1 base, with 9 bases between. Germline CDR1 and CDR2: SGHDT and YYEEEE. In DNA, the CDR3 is TGTGCCAGCAGCTTAGGACAGCAGAACACTGAAGCTTTCTTT. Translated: CASSLGQQNTEAFF. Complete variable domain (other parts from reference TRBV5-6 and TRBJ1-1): DAGVTQSPTHLIKTRGQQVTLRCSPKSGHDTVSWYQQALGQGPQFIFQYYEEEERQRGNFPDRFSGHQFPNYSSELNVNALLLGDSALYLCASSLGQQNTEAFFGQGTRLTVV.

This CDR3 is CASSELTGRQPQHF. As DNA, the CDR3 is TGTGCCAGCAGTGAACTAACAGGGAGACAGCCCCAGCATTTT. The chain couples TRBV2 to TRBJ1-5; D is perhaps TRBD1 (6 bases). Germline CDR1 SNHLY, CDR2 FYNNEI. CDR3 size: 14 residues. Trimming stripped 2 bases from V and 7 bases from J, with 12 bases between.

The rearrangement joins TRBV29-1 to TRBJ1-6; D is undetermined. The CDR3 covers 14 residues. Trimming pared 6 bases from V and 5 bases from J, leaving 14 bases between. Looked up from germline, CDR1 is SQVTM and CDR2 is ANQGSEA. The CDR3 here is CSVRLDGDNSPLHF. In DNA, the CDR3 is TGCAGCGTAAGACTCGACGGCGATAATTCACCCCTCCACTTT. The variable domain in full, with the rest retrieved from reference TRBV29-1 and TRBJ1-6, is SAVISQKPSRDICQRGTSLTIQCQVDSQVTMMFWYRQQPGQSLTLIATANQGSEATYESGFVIDKFPISRPNLTFSTLTVSNMSPEDSSIYLCSVRLDGDNSPLHFGNGTRLTVT.

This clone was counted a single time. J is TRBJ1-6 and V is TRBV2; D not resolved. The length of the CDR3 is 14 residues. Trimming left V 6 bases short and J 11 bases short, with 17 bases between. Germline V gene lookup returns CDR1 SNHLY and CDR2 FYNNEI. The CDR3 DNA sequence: TGTGCCAGCAGCACTGGCCGGGAACTGGCACCCCTCCACTTT. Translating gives CASSTGRELAPLHF. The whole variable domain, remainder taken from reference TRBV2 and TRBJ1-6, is EPEVTQTPSHQVTQMGQEVILRCVPISNHLYFYWYRQILGQKVEFLVSFYNNEISEKSEIFDDQFSVERPDGSNFTLKIRSTKLEDSAMYFCASSTGRELAPLHFGNGTRLTVT.

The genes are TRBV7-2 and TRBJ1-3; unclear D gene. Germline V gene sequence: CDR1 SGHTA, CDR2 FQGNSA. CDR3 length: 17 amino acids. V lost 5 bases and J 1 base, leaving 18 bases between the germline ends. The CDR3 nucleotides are TGTGCCAGCAGCGGCGGCGCATGGTATTCTTCTGGAAACACCATATATTTT. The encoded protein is CASSGGAWYSSGNTIYF.

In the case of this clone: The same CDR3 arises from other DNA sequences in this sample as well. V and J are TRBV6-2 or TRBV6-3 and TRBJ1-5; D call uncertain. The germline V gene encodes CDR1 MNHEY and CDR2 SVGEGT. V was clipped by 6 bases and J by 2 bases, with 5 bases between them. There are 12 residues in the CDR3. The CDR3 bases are TGTGCCAGCAGCTATCGCAATCAGCCCCAGCATTTT. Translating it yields CASSYRNQPQHF.

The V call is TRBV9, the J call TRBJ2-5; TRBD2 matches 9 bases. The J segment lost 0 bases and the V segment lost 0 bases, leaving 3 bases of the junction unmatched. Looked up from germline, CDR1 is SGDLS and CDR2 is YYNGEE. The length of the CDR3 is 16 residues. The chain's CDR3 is CASSVDLAGNQETQYF. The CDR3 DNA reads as TGTGCCAGCAGCGTAGATCTAGCGGGAAACCAAGAGACCCAGTACTTC.

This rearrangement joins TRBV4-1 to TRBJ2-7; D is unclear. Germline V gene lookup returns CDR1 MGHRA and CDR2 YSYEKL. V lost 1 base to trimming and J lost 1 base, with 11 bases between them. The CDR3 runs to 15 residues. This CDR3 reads CASSQALTESYEQYF. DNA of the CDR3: TGCGCCAGCAGCCAAGCCCTCACTGAATCCTACGAGCAGTACTTC.

The DNA for the CDR3 is TGTGCCACTTGTCCCGGGACAGGGGACTATGGCTACACCTTC. Amino acid sequence: CATCPGTGDYGYTF. V usage is TRBV10-3 and J usage is TRBJ1-2, with 10 bases identical to TRBD1. After removal of 10 bases from V and 3 bases from J, the junction contained 8 bases not matched to a gene. Per germline, CDR1 ENHRY and CDR2 SYGVKD. The CDR3 consists of 14 residues.

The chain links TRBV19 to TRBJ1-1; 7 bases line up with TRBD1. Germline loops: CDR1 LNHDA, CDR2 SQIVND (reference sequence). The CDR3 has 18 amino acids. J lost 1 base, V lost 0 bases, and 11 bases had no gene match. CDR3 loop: CASSIDFEGTARNTEAFF. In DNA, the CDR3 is TGTGCCAGTAGTATAGATTTTGAAGGGACAGCCAGGAACACTGAAGCTTTCTTT. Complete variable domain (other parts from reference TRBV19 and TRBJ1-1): DGGITQSPKYLFRKEGQNVTLSCEQNLNHDAMYWYRQDPGQGLRLIYYSQIVNDFQKGDIAEGYSVSREKKESFPLTVTSAQKNPTAFYLCASSIDFEGTARNTEAFFGQGTRLTVV.

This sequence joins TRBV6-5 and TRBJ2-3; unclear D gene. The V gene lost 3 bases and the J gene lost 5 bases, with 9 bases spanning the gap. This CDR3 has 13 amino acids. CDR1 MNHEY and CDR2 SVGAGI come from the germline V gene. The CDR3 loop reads CASSYWPRDTQYF. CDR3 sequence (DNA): TGTGCCAGCAGTTATTGGCCGAGAGATACGCAGTATTTT.

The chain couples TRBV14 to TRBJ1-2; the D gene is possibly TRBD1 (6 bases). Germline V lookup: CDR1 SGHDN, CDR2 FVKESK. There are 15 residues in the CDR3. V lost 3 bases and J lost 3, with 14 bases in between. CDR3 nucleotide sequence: TGTGCCAGCAGCCACGCTAGGACAGACTACTATGGCTACACCTTC. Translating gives CASSHARTDYYGYTF.

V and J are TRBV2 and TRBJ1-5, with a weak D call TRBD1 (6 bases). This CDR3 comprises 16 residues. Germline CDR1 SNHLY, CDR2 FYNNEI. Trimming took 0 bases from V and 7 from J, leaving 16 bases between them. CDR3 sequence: CASSEALRGAGQPQHF. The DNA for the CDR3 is TGTGCCAGCAGTGAAGCGCTTCGGGGGGCAGGGCAGCCCCAGCATTTT.

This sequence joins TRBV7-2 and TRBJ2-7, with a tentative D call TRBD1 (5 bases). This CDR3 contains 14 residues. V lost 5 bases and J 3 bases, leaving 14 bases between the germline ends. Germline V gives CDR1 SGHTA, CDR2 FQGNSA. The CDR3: CASSVGVGSYEQYF. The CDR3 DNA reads TGTGCCAGCAGCGTAGGGGTTGGAAGCTACGAGCAGTACTTC.

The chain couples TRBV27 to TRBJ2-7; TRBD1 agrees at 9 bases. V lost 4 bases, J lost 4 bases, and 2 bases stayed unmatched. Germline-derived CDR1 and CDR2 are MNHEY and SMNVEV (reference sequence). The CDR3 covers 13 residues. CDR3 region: CASSSQGAYEQYF. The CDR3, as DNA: TGTGCCAGCAGTTCACAGGGGGCATACGAGCAGTACTTC.

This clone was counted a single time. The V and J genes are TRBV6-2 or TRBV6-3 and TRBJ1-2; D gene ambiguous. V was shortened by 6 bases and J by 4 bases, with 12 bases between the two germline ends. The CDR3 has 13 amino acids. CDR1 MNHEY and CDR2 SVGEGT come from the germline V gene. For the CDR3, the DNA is TGTGCCAGCAGCCGGTATGTGGGCTATGGCTACACCTTC. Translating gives CASSRYVGYGYTF.

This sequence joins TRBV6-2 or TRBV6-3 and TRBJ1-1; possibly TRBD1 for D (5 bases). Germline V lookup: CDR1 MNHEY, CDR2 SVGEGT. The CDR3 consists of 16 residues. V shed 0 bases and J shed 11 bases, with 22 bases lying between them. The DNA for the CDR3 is TGTGCCAGCAGTTACTCCTCCCTCGGGAGAAAAAGACAGGCTTTCTTT. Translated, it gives CASSYSSLGRKRQAFF.

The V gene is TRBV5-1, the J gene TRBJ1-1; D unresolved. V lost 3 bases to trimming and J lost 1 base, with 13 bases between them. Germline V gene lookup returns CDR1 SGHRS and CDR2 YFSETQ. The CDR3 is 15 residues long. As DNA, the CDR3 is TGCGCCAGCAGCTCATACGGTGGTGAGAACACTGAAGCTTTCTTT. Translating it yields CASSSYGGENTEAFF.

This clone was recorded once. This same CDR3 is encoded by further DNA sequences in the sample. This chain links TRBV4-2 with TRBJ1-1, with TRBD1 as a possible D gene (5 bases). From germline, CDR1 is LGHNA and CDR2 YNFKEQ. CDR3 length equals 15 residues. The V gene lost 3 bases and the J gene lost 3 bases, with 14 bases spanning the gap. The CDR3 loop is CASSQHRSYDTEAFF. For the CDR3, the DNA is TGTGCCAGCAGCCAGCACAGGTCTTACGACACTGAAGCTTTCTTT.

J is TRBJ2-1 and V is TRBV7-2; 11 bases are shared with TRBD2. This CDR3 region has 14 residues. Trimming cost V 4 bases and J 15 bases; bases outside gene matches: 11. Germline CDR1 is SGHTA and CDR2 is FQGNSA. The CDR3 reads CASSSSLLAGEGFF. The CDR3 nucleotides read TGTGCCAGCAGCTCAAGCCTACTAGCGGGGGAGGGGTTCTTC. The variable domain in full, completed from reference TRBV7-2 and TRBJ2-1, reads GAGVSQSPSNKVTEKGKDVELRCDPISGHTALYWYRQSLGQGLEFLIYFQGNSAPDKSGLPSDRFSAERTGGSVSTLTIQRTQQEDSAVYLCASSSSLLAGEGFFGPGTRLTVL.

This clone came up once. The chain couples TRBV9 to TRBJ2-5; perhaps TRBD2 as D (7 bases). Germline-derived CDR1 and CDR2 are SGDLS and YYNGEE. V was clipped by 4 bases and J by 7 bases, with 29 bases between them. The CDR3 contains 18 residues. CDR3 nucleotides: TGTGCCAGCAGCCCGGACTTCTGGGGGGGGCCGCTGATAGGGACCCAGTACTTC. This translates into CASSPDFWGGPLIGTQYF. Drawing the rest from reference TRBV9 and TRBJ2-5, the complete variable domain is DSGVTQTPKHLITATGQRVTLRCSPRSGDLSVYWYQQSLDQGLQFLIQYYNGEERAKGNILERFSAQQFPDLHSELNLSSLELGDSALYFCASSPDFWGGPLIGTQYFGPGTRLLVL.

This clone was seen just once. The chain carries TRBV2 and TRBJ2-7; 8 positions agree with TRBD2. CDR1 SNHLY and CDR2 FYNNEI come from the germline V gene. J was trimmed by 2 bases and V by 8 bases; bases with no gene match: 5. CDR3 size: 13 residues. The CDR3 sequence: CASRAGAAYEQYF. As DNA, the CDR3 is TGTGCCAGCCGAGCGGGGGCAGCCTACGAGCAGTACTTC.

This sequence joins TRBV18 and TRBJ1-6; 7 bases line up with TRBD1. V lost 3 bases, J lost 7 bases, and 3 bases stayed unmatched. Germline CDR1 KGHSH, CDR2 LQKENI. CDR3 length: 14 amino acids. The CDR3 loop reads CASSPGQTNSPLHF. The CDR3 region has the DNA TGTGCCAGCTCACCGGGACAGACCAATTCACCCCTCCACTTT.

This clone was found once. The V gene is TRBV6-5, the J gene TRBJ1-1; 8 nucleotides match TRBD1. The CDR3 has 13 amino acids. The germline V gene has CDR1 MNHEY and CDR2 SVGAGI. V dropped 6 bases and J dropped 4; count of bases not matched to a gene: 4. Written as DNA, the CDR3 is TGTGCCAGCAGGGACAGGGAGAGCACTGAAGCTTTCTTT. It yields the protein CASRDRESTEAFF.

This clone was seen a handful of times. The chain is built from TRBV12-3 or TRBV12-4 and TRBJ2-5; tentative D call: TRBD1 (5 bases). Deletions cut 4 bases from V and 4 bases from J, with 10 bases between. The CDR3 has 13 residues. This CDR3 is CASSSYQGETQYF. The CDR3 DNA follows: TGTGCCAGCAGTTCGTATCAGGGAGAGACCCAGTACTTC.

Written as DNA, the CDR3 is TGTGCCAGCTCACCCCCCAGGTCGGGTATCCTTAACCTTGGCTACACCTTC. This encodes CASSPPRSGILNLGYTF. The chain uses TRBV18 and TRBJ1-2; D is unclear. V lost 3 bases to trimming and J lost 7 bases, with 24 bases between them. Germline V gene sequence: CDR1 KGHSH, CDR2 LQKENI. The CDR3 is 17 residues long. Looking up the rest from reference TRBV18 and TRBJ1-2 gives the full variable domain: NAGVMQNPRHLVRRRGQEARLRCSPMKGHSHVYWYRQLPEEGLKFMVYLQKENIIDESGMPKERFSAEFPKEGPSILRIQQVVRGDSAAYFCASSPPRSGILNLGYTFGSGTRLTVV.